The present TCR beta chain was sequenced within a study of cytomegalovirus exposure and HLA in healthy donors. Study-level points and caveats: The finding came from a later analysis; first-cohort TCR clusters tended to co-occur in the 90 to 150 validation repertoires.

From germline, CDR1 is KGHSH and CDR2 LQKENI. The J segment lost 8 bases and the V segment lost 3 bases, leaving 5 bases of the junction unmatched. The length of the CDR3 is 15 residues. Only in-frame clones appear in the TCRdb table, and some are missing; sequencing was by immunoSEQ multiplex PCR. The sample holds under 130,000 clones; around 87% are singletons and the top ten take 3% to 4%. As regards this clone: The target antigen is unknown.

The sequencing input was PBMCs. The TCR originated in a woman younger than 30 in good health and CMV-seropositive. The gene calls are TRBV18 and TRBJ1-4, with TRBD1 matching 11 bases. CDR3 protein: CASSPPGQGGEKLFF. For the CDR3, the DNA is TGTGCCAGCTCACCTCCGGGACAGGGGGGCGAAAAACTGTTTTTT.